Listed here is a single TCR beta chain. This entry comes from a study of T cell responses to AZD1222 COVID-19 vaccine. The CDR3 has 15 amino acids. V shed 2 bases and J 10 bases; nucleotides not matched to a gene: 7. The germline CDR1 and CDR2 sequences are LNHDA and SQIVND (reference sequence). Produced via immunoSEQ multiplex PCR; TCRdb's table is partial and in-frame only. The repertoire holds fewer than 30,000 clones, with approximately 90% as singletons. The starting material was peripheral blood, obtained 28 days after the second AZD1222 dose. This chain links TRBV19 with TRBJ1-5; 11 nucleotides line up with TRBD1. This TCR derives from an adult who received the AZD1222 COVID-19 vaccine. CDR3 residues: CASSIRGQGGYPQHF. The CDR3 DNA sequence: TGTGCCAGTAGTATAAGGGGACAGGGGGGTTATCCCCAGCATTTT.